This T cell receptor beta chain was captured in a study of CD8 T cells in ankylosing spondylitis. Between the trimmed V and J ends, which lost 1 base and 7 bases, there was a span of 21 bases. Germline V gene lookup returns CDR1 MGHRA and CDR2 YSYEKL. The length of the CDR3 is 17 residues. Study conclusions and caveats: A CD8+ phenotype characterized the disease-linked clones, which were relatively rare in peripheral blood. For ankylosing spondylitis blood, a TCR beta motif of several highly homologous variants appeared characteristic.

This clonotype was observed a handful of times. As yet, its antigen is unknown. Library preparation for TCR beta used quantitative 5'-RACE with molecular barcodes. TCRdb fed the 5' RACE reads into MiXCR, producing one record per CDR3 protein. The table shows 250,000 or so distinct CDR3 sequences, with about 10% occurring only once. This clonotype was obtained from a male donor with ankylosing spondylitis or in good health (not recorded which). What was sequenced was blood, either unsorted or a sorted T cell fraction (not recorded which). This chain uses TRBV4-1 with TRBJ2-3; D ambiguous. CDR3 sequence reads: CASSQGSGQAVGNTQYF. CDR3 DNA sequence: TGCGCCAGCAGCCAAGGGTCTGGGCAGGCCGTGGGAAATACGCAGTATTTT.